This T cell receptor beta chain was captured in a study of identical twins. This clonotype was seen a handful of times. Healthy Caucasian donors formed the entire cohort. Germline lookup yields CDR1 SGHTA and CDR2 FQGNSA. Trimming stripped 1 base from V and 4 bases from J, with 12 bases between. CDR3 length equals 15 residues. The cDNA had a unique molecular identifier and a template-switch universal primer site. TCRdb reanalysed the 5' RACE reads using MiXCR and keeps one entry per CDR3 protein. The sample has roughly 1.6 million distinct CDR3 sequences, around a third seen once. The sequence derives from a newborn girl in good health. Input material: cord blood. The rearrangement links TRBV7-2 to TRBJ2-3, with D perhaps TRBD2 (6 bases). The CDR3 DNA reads TGTGCCAGCAGCTTAGACACTAGCATCCCAGATACGCAGTATTTT. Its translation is CASSLDTSIPDTQYF.